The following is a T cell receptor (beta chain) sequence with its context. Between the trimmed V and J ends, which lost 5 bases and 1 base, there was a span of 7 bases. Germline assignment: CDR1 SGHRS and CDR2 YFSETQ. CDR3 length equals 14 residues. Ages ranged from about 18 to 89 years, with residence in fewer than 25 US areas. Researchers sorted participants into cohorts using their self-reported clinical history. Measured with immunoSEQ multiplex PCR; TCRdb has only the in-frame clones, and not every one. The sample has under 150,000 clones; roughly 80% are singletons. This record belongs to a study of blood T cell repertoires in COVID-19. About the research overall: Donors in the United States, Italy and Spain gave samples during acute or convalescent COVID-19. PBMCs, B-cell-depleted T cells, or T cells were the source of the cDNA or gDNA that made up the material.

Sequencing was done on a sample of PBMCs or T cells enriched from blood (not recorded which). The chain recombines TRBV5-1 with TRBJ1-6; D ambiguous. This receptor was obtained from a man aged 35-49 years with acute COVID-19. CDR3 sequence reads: CASRRESYNSPLHF. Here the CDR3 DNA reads TGCGCCAGCAGGAGGGAATCCTATAATTCACCCCTCCACTTT.